The 26 T cell receptor beta chains below were found in one sample sequenced in a study of T cell clonality in common variable immunodeficiency. The study's findings and limits: In common variable immunodeficiency, TCR beta chains reportedly carried fewer deletions and N-nucleotide insertions.

Antigen specificity for these receptors is unknown. Profiled with immunoSEQ multiplex PCR; TCRdb holds only in-frame clones, not every one. The sample gives about 20,000 clones, none seen only once, and the top ten clones hold 14%. Input material: peripheral blood mononuclear cells. These receptors all stem from a human donor with common variable immunodeficiency.

This clone was found a few times. Read sequence stops 3 residues before the CDR3 end, and the germline J gene provides the missing end. J is TRBJ2-1 and V is TRBV20-1, with TRBD2 identical over 13 bases. The junction had 2 bases not matched to a gene; V was cut back by 5 bases and J by 4 bases. Germline V lookup: CDR1 DFQATT, CDR2 SNEGSKA (reference sequence). The CDR3 is 14 amino acids. CDR3 bases read: TGCAGTGCTTGGACTAGCGGGAGATACAATGAG. It translates to CSAWTSGRYNE. The full CDR3 is CSAWTSGRYNEQFF.

Many counts were recorded for this clone. The read finishes 3 residues shy of the CDR3 end, and the germline J gene is used to complete it. The V gene is TRBV7-3, the J gene TRBJ2-1; D might be TRBD1 or TRBD2, each matching 6 bases. The CDR3 covers 13 residues. Germline V gives CDR1 SGHTA, CDR2 FQGTGA. V dropped 3 bases and J dropped 9 bases, with 12 bases sitting between them. The CDR3 reads CASSFGGGGEQFF. The DNA read from the CDR3 is TGTGCCAGCAGCTTTGGAGGGGGAGGTGAG.

This clone was counted between two and nine times. Read data end 3 residues before the CDR3 end; the end is taken from the germline J gene. The genes are TRBV20-1 and TRBJ2-7, with D uncertain. CDR1 and CDR2 (germline): DFQATT, SNEGSKA (reference sequence). The V end was cut by 6 bases, the J end by 0 bases, with 9 bases between. The CDR3 is 12 residues long. Partial CDR3 DNA: TGCAGTGCGTCCTCTAGCTCCTACGAG. This translates into CSASSSSYE. The whole CDR3 protein reads CSASSSSYEQYF.

This clone was counted at least ten times. The read falls 3 residues short of the CDR3 end, and the missing part is taken from the germline J gene. The same CDR3 arises from other DNA sequences in this sample as well. The rearrangement uses TRBV7-2 and TRBJ2-7, with TRBD2 matching 11 bases. Trimming removed 4 bases from V and 2 bases from J; junction bases left unmatched: 1. Germline V gives CDR1 SGHTA, CDR2 FQGNSA. The CDR3 loop spans 14 amino acids. The CDR3 protein is CASSSTSGAYEQYF. CDR3 DNA, as far as it was read: TGTGCCAGCAGCTCGACTAGCGGGGCCTACGAG.

This clone has at least ten counts. CDR3 protein: CASSIGGNGNTIYF. The CDR3 bases that were read are TGTGCCAGTAGTATCGGGGGGAATGGAAACACC. This rearrangement joins TRBV19 to TRBJ1-3; maybe TRBD1 (5 bases). The read comes to an end 3 residues before the CDR3 does, leaving the germline J gene to fill in the end. Between the trimmed V and J ends, which lost 3 bases and 3 bases, there was a span of 9 bases. Germline CDR1 LNHDA, CDR2 SQIVND (reference sequence). This CDR3 comprises 14 residues.

In this sample, this clone turned up many times. Read coverage stops 3 residues before the CDR3 terminus; the germline J gene supplies the remainder. The chain couples TRBV7-3 to TRBJ1-2, with D unresolved. Germline V gives CDR1 SGHTA, CDR2 FQGTGA. This CDR3 has 13 residues. V was shortened by 3 bases and J by 4 bases, with 9 bases between the two germline ends. The DNA read from the CDR3 is TGTGCCAGCAGCTTCGTTGGCGGCTATGGC. Its protein product is CASSFVGGYG. The full-length CDR3 reads as CASSFVGGYGYTF.

This clone was observed a handful of times. The read terminates 3 residues ahead of where the CDR3 ends, so the germline J gene completes it. V and J are TRBV6-1 and TRBJ1-5; 7 bases fit TRBD1. After removal of 4 bases from V and 5 bases from J, the junction contained 2 bases not matched to a gene. CDR3 length: 13 amino acids. The V gene's germline CDR1 is MNHNS and CDR2 SASEGT. The CDR3 sequence: CASSGTGDQPQHF. CDR3 bases read: TGTGCCAGCAGTGGAACAGGGGATCAGCCC.

This clone was counted a few times. The identical CDR3 is also encoded by other nucleotide sequences in the sample. The CDR3 region is CASSGQGGSPLHF. CDR3 DNA, as far as it was read: TGTGCCAGCAGCGGACAGGGCGGTTCACCC. The genes are TRBV7-9 and TRBJ1-6, with TRBD1 identical over 8 bases. The observed sequence ends 3 residues before the CDR3 terminus, with the missing tail filled in from the germline J gene. The CDR3 is 13 residues long. CDR1 and CDR2 (germline): SEHNR, FQNEAQ (reference sequence). The V gene end was trimmed by 5 bases and the J gene end by 9 bases; junction bases not matched to a gene: 3.

There are many counts of this clone. With the read ending 3 residues before the CDR3 end, the germline J gene is used to fill in that end. The chain couples TRBV18 to TRBJ2-1; 9 bases line up with TRBD2. This CDR3 comprises 16 residues. V shed 2 bases and J 4 bases; nucleotides not matched to a gene: 6. Germline V lookup: CDR1 KGHSH, CDR2 LQKENI. The sequenced part of the CDR3 DNA is TGTGCCAGCTCACCAAGTAGCGGGAGAAGGTACAATGAG. Translated, it gives CASSPSSGRRYNE. The full-length CDR3 reads as CASSPSSGRRYNEQFF.

This clone was found a few times. The read is 3 residues too short to cover the CDR3 end, so that end is filled in from the germline J gene. The chain carries TRBV19 and TRBJ2-7; the match to TRBD1 covers 7 bases. The CDR3 contains 13 residues. V lost 6 bases and J lost 0; bases outside the gene matches: 2. Germline CDR1 is LNHDA and CDR2 is SQIVND (reference sequence). This CDR3 reads CASSRDSSYEQYF. CDR3 bases read: TGTGCCAGTAGCCGGGACAGCTCCTACGAG.

Turning to this clone: The CDR3 end is not reached by the read, which stops 3 residues before it; the germline J gene fills it in. The chain recombines TRBV7-2 with TRBJ2-5, with 12 bases aligning to TRBD2. With 6 bases clipped from V and 4 bases from J, the junction kept 6 bases outside the gene matches. This CDR3 comprises 15 residues. CDR1 is SGHTA, CDR2 FQGNSA, per germline. This CDR3 is CASRQSSGGGETQYF. The sequenced part of the CDR3 DNA is TGTGCCAGCAGGCAATCTAGCGGGGGGGGAGAGACC.

This clone has at least ten counts. Read coverage stops 3 residues before the CDR3 terminus; the germline J gene supplies the remainder. The chain carries TRBV2 and TRBJ1-1; 9 bases fit TRBD1. There are 13 residues in the CDR3. Germline V gives CDR1 SNHLY, CDR2 FYNNEI. The CDR3 loop is CASIPGTGFVAFF. The sequenced part of the CDR3 DNA is TGTGCCAGCATCCCCGGGACAGGGTTTGTA.

This clone occurred many times. The read ends 3 residues early relative to the CDR3; the germline J gene fills the gap. The genes are TRBV27 and TRBJ1-4; possibly TRBD1 for D (5 bases). The CDR3 length is 15 residues. Germline CDR1 reads MNHEY; CDR2 reads SMNVEV (reference sequence). V shed 0 bases and J shed 8 bases, with 13 bases lying between them. Incomplete CDR3 DNA: TGTGCCAGCAGTTTATCGGGCAGGGTGAGGGAAAAA. This gives the protein CASSLSGRVREK. The whole CDR3 sequence reads CASSLSGRVREKLFF.

In its sample, this clone was seen a few times. Mismatch with germline at one junction end may stem from a read error. Read sequence stops 3 residues before the CDR3 end, and the germline J gene provides the missing end. The J gene is TRBJ2-1, the V gene TRBV7-7, with 8 bases matching TRBD2. Germline V gene sequence: CDR1 SSHAT, CDR2 FNYEAQ (reference sequence). This CDR3 has 17 amino acids. CDR3 DNA, as far as it was read: TGTGCTAGCAGCTTAAGCCCTAGCGGGCGTTCCTACAATGAG. Residues: CASSLSPSGRSYNE. The full CDR3 protein reads CASSLSPSGRSYNEQFF.

This clone came up a few times. The CDR3 reads CASSFAGSGQITQYF. The sequenced part of the CDR3 DNA is TGTGCCAGCAGCTTCGCCGGGTCGGGACAGATAACC. The chain employs TRBV11-2 and TRBJ2-5, with 7 bases that match TRBD1. The read ends 3 residues early relative to the CDR3; the germline J gene fills the gap. Germline V lookup: CDR1 SGHAT, CDR2 FQNNGV. CDR3 length: 15 amino acids.

This clone appeared many times. The DNA ends 3 residues before the CDR3 does, and the rest of the CDR3 is filled in from the germline J gene. The chain has TRBV7-6 and TRBJ2-3, with D tentatively TRBD1 or TRBD2 (6 bases each). CDR3 size: 16 residues. Germline V lookup: CDR1 SGHVS, CDR2 FNYEAQ. Between the trimmed V and J ends, which lost 1 base and 1 base, there was a span of 12 bases. This chain's CDR3 is CASSLVGGGGTDTQYF. The DNA read from the CDR3 is TGTGCCAGCAGCTTAGTTGGAGGGGGAGGCACAGATACG.

Incomplete CDR3 DNA: TGTGCCAGCAGACCCGGGGGGTACGAGACC. It specifies CASRPGGYET. The CDR3 as a whole reads CASRPGGYETQYF. The V and J genes are TRBV7-9 and TRBJ2-5; 7 positions match TRBD2. Read coverage stops 3 residues before the CDR3 terminus; the germline J gene supplies the remainder. Germline V CDR1 and CDR2: SEHNR, FQNEAQ (reference sequence). Trimming cost V 6 bases and J 5 bases; bases outside gene matches: 6. The CDR3 spans 13 residues.

This clone has only a few counts. The missing CDR3 end, 3 residues past where the read stops, is filled in from the germline J gene. The chain carries TRBV6-1 and TRBJ1-1, with 8 positions matching TRBD1. With 6 bases clipped from V and 4 bases from J, the junction kept 4 bases outside the gene matches. Germline values: CDR1 MNHNS, CDR2 SASEGT. This CDR3 contains 13 residues. CDR3 loop: CASSEQGGTEAFF. The CDR3 DNA, read in part, is TGTGCCAGCAGCGAACAGGGGGGCACTGAA.

A note on this clone: From the germline J gene comes the end of the CDR3, since the read stops 3 residues before it. This chain connects TRBV7-9 to TRBJ2-5; 7 positions agree with TRBD1. Per germline, CDR1 SEHNR and CDR2 FQNEAQ (reference sequence). Trimming took 1 base from V and 1 from J; bases not matched to a gene: 0. This CDR3 spans 14 amino acids. The CDR3 DNA, read in part, is TGTGCCAGCAGCTTAGGACAGGGCCAAGAGACC. It encodes CASSLGQGQET. The entire CDR3 protein reads CASSLGQGQETQYF.

This clone has only a few counts. At one boundary the junction diverges from the germline segment, which might be a read error. Read sequence stops 3 residues before the CDR3 end, and the germline J gene provides the missing end. This chain joins TRBV7-7 and TRBJ2-7; D possibly corresponds to TRBD1 (6 bases). Germline CDR1 reads SSHAT; CDR2 reads FNYEAQ (reference sequence). The CDR3 is 14 residues long. The DNA read from the CDR3 is TGTGCTAGCAGCTCAACACAAACAGGGAACGAG. This encodes CASSSTQTGNE. From start to end, the CDR3 is CASSSTQTGNEQYF.

This clone was seen a few times. The read gets to within 3 residues of the CDR3 end, and the germline J gene fills in the rest. V is TRBV19 and J is TRBJ2-7, with 10 bases lining up with TRBD1. The V and J ends lost 4 bases and 0 bases, in that order; junction bases with no gene match: 3. Germline lookup yields CDR1 LNHDA and CDR2 SQIVND (reference sequence). The CDR3 consists of 15 residues. CDR3 DNA, as far as it was read: TGTGCCAGTAGTAAGACAGGGGGCGACTCCTACGAG. Encoded protein: CASSKTGGDSYE. The complete CDR3 protein is CASSKTGGDSYEQYF.

Notes on this clone: The read stops 3 residues short of the end of the CDR3; the missing end is completed from the germline J gene. The V gene is TRBV18, the J gene TRBJ2-2, with 9 bases lining up with TRBD2. V was pared by 1 base and J by 2 bases, with 11 bases of the junction left unmatched. The CDR3 length is 19 residues. Germline-derived CDR1 and CDR2 are KGHSH and LQKENI. CDR3 protein: CASSPRNNLAGLNTGELFF. CDR3 DNA (partial): TGTGCCAGCTCACCACGGAACAACCTAGCGGGACTAAACACCGGGGAG.

At least ten counts were recorded for this clone. The read ends 3 residues early relative to the CDR3; the germline J gene fills the gap. The rearrangement joins TRBV6-1 to TRBJ1-3; D unresolved. The CDR3 runs 12 residues. Germline loops: CDR1 MNHNS, CDR2 SASEGT. V lost 2 bases and J lost 4, with 3 bases in between. The sequenced part of the CDR3 DNA is TGTGCCAGCAGTGAAAGGGGAAACACC. The encoded protein is CASSERGNT. The whole CDR3 reads CASSERGNTIYF.

In the case of this clone: The sequenced fragment ends 3 residues before the CDR3 boundary, so the rest is inferred from the germline J gene. The V call is TRBV7-7, the J call TRBJ2-5; D is uncertain. Germline CDR1 reads SSHAT; CDR2 reads FNYEAQ (reference sequence). Trimming shortened V by 5 bases and J by 3 bases, and 10 bases separated the two germline ends. The CDR3 has 13 residues. CDR3 sequence reads: CASSQTGKETQYF. Incomplete CDR3 DNA: TGTGCCAGCAGCCAAACGGGTAAAGAGACC.

There are a few counts of this clone. Sequencing ends 3 residues short of the CDR3 end; the germline J gene provides the rest. The chain carries TRBV6-2 or TRBV6-3 and TRBJ2-3; 10 bases align to TRBD2. The CDR3 length is 14 residues. Germline loops: CDR1 MNHEY, CDR2 SVGEGT. V lost 6 bases and J lost 1; bases outside the gene matches: 1. CDR3 sequence reads: CASRTSGRTDTQYF. CDR3 bases read: TGTGCCAGCAGGACTAGCGGGCGCACAGATACG.

The sample holds a few counts of this clone. The sequenced fragment ends 3 residues before the CDR3 boundary, so the rest is inferred from the germline J gene. The chain uses TRBV7-6 and TRBJ2-7; TRBD1 is a possible D gene (5 bases). V lost 5 bases to trimming and J lost 5 bases, with 13 bases between them. Germline lookup yields CDR1 SGHVS and CDR2 FNYEAQ. The length of the CDR3 is 13 residues. The DNA read from the CDR3 is TGTGCCAGCAGCCCAGCCTTAGGGGACGAG. It codes for CASSPALGDE. The whole CDR3 protein reads CASSPALGDEQYF.